This T cell receptor beta chain was sequenced in a study of type 1 and type 2 diabetes patients. About the research overall: Samples came from type 1 diabetic, type 2 diabetic or nondiabetic people, recruited in China. A total of around 18,000,000 paired-end reads came from the whole study.

All diabetic donors were classified as either type 1 or type 2 diabetes. Donors had no other autoimmune disease or infection in four weeks. CDR1 SNHLY and CDR2 FYNNEI come from the germline V gene. This CDR3 has 12 residues. The V gene lost 6 bases and the J gene lost 6 bases, with 11 bases spanning the gap. Genomic DNA was the PCR template. The TCR beta CDR3 region was amplified using 30 forward and 13 reverse primers. One entry per CDR3 protein, called by TCRdb with MiXCR from the multiplex PCR reads. The table includes more than 250,000 distinct CDR3 sequences, more than 40% detected once. This clonotype was recorded at least ten times.

Sequencing was carried out using peripheral blood mononuclear cells (PBMCs). This sequence joins TRBV2 and TRBJ1-1; tentatively, D is TRBD1 (5 bases). The clonotype was recovered from a man aged 18 to 35 with type 2 diabetes. CDR3 nucleotides: TGTGCCAGCAGAGGGGACGGAGCTGAAGCTTTCTTT. Encoded protein: CASRGDGAEAFF.